This T cell receptor beta chain derives from a study of CDR3 diversity in severe acne. About this clonotype itself: Relative to the germline gene, one junction end is altered; a read error may explain this.

One entry per CDR3 protein, called by TCRdb with MiXCR from the PCR reads. The data contain more than 85,000 distinct CDR3 sequences, 45% to 60% of them singletons. The sample was blood. This receptor was obtained from a male donor with acne.

The CDR3 here is CASSPLGQKAQHF. In nucleotides, the CDR3 is TGCGCCAGCAGCCCCCTCGGACAGAAAGCCCAGCATTTT. This sequence joins TRBV7-3 and TRBJ1-5; a possible D gene is TRBD1 (6 bases). Germline CDR1 is SGHTA and CDR2 is FQGTGA. This CDR3 spans 13 amino acids.